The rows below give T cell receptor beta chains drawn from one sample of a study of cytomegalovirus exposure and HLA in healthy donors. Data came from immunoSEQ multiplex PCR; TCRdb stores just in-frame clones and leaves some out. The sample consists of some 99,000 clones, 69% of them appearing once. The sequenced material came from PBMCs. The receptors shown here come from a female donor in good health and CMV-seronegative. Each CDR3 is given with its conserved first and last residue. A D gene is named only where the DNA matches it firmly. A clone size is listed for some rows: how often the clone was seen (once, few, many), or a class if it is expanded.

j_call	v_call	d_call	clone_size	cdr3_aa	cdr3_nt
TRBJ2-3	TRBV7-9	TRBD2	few	CASSQQLWTSGTDTQYF	TGTGCCAGCAGCCAACAACTCTGGACTAGCGGCACAGATACGCAGTATTTT
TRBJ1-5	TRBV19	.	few	CASSIISPKPQHF	TGTGCCAGTAGTATAATCAGTCCCAAGCCCCAGCATTTT
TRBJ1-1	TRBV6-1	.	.	CASSAPDKKNTEAFF	TGTGCCAGCAGTGCCCCGGACAAAAAGAACACTGAAGCTTTCTTT
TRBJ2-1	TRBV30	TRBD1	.	CAWSVGQGLYNEQFF	TGTGCCTGGAGTGTAGGACAGGGGTTGTACAATGAGCAGTTCTTC
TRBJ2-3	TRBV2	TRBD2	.	CASTSGTSEAKSSTDTQYF	TGTGCCAGCACTTCGGGGACTAGCGAAGCCAAATCTAGCACAGATACGCAGTATTTT
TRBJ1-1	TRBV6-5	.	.	CASSYQGLNTEAFF	TGTGCCAGCAGTTACCAGGGGCTGAACACTGAAGCTTTCTTT
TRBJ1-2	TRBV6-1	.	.	CASTINYGYTF	TGTGCCAGCACTATTAACTATGGCTACACCTTC
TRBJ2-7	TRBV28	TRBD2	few	CASSWGSGRAAYEQYF	TGTGCCAGCAGTTGGGGAAGCGGGAGAGCCGCCTACGAGCAGTACTTC
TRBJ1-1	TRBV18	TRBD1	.	CASSQGTVAEAFF	TGTGCCAGCTCACAAGGGACAGTTGCTGAAGCTTTCTTT
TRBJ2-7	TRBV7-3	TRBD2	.	CASSFSGSSGEQYF	TGTGCCAGCAGCTTCAGCGGGAGTTCGGGGGAGCAGTACTTC
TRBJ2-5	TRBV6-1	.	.	CASSELVTRQETQYF	TGTGCCAGCAGTGAACTTGTGACACGACAAGAGACCCAGTACTTC